This entry is about one T cell receptor beta chain. The data belong to a study of Ad26.COV2.S vaccination and SARS-CoV-2 variants. Overall study: Recipients of Ad26.COV2.S got it intramuscularly, once or twice 56 days apart.

Sample treatment: some 20 received Ad26.COV2.S at low or high dose, single or two shots; 5 received placebo; per-sample allocation not given. Material that was analyzed had been drawn on day 63 after the first vaccine or placebo injection. Here immunoSEQ multiplex PCR was the method, and the copy in TCRdb shows in-frame clones only, minus some. The sample has 200,000 to 250,000 clones, 88% seen once. The CDR3 has 15 amino acids. V lost 6 bases to trimming and J lost 5 bases; unmatched junction nucleotides: 7. Germline CDR1 is MNHEY and CDR2 is SVGEGT. Here the sequenced sample was peripheral blood, taken in a trial of Ad26.COV2.S vaccine versus placebo. The chain carries TRBV6-2 or TRBV6-3 and TRBJ2-5; 12 bases agree with TRBD2. The receptor was derived from a person between 18 and 60 years old who received the Ad26.COV2.S COVID-19 vaccine or a placebo. As DNA, the CDR3 is TGTGCCAGCAGCGCCGGACTAGCGGGATGGGAGACCCAGTACTTC. It yields the protein CASSAGLAGWETQYF.